Listed below are T cell receptor beta chains from one sample, sequenced in a study of OX40 agonist ivuxolimab in advanced cancers. The assay was immunoSEQ multiplex PCR, and TCRdb's table has in-frame clones only and misses some. The data show roughly 100,000 clones, with 80% to 90% seen just once and roughly 0.84% held by the top ten. Specimen: CD4+ or CD8+ T cells sorted from blood, collected in a trial of the OX40 agonist ivuxolimab. All receptors come from an adult with an advanced solid tumor such as melanoma, head and neck, liver or kidney cancer. The CDR3 runs from the conserved cysteine through the conserved F or W. The D gene is left open where the match is weak. Part of the rows lack a size; the others show once, few, many or a class for expanded clones.

cdr3_aa	cdr3_nt	d_call	clone_size	v_call	j_call
CASRISNTGELFF	TGTGCCAGCAGAATCTCAAACACCGGGGAGCTGTTTTTT	-	-	TRBV6-1	TRBJ2-2
CASSLGTGGRAQHF	TGTGCCAGCAGCTTAGGGACAGGGGGCAGGGCCCAGCATTTT	TRBD1	-	TRBV7-8	TRBJ1-5
CASQLAGDYEQYF	TGCGCCAGTCAACTAGCGGGGGATTACGAGCAGTACTTC	TRBD2	few	TRBV5-1	TRBJ2-7
CASSLGATGTQYF	TGTGCCAGCAGCTTAGGGGCAACGGGGACCCAGTACTTC	-	-	TRBV7-2	TRBJ2-5
CASSPTDSSYNEKLFF	TGTGCCAGCTCCCCGACAGATTCCTCTTATAACGAAAAACTGTTTTTT	-	-	TRBV18	TRBJ1-4
CASSVGDRDSYEQYF	TGTGCCAGCAGCGTAGGGGACAGGGACTCCTACGAGCAGTACTTC	TRBD1	once	TRBV9	TRBJ2-7
CASSLTATVPPRPQHF	TGTGCCAGCAGTTTAACGGCCACCGTGCCCCCTCGACCCCAGCATTTT	-	-	TRBV28	TRBJ1-5
CASSVAGLTGELFF	TGTGCCAGCAGCGTAGCCGGACTTACCGGGGAGCTGTTTTTT	-	-	TRBV9	TRBJ2-2
CASSSFRDRSYEQYF	TGTGCCAGCAGCTCGTTCCGGGACCGTTCCTACGAGCAGTACTTC	-	-	TRBV7-9	TRBJ2-7
CASSLESGALNGYTF	TGTGCCAGCAGCTTAGAATCCGGGGCCCTGAATGGCTACACCTTC	-	-	TRBV7-2	TRBJ1-2
CASGGTDGNQPQHF	TGTGCCAGCGGGGGGACTGACGGCAATCAGCCCCAGCATTTT	-	-	TRBV6-5	TRBJ1-5
CASRSQGGYEQYF	TGTGCCAGCCGTTCACAGGGGGGCTACGAGCAGTACTTC	TRBD1	-	TRBV18	TRBJ2-7
CASSPRAGSSYNEQFF	TGTGCCAGCTCCCCACGCGCAGGGAGCTCCTACAATGAGCAGTTCTTC	-	-	TRBV18	TRBJ2-1
CAWSVGQLNEQFF	TGTGCCTGGAGTGTAGGGCAGCTCAATGAGCAGTTCTTC	-	-	TRBV30	TRBJ2-1
CASSNRGPGGANVLTF	TGTGCCAGCAGCAATCGGGGCCCAGGGGGGGCCAACGTCCTGACTTTC	-	-	TRBV21-1	TRBJ2-6
CTSSQGEEDNIHGYTF	TGCACCAGCAGCCAAGGTGAGGAGGACAACATACATGGCTACACCTTC	-	once	TRBV1	TRBJ1-2
CASSQDPTWNTEAFF	TGTGCCAGCAGCCAAGACCCCACCTGGAACACTGAAGCTTTCTTT	-	-	TRBV4-2	TRBJ1-1
CASSDPSGDTDTQYF	TGCGCCAGCAGCGACCCTAGCGGGGACACAGATACGCAGTATTTT	TRBD2	-	TRBV5-1	TRBJ2-3
CASSSPRDAYKPQHF	TGTGCCAGCAGTTCCCCCCGGGACGCATATAAGCCCCAGCATTTT	-	-	TRBV28	TRBJ1-5
CAIRGTSGSYEQYF	TGTGCCATCAGGGGGACTAGCGGGTCCTACGAGCAGTACTTC	TRBD2	once	TRBV10-3	TRBJ2-7
CASSPLGAPYGYTF	TGTGCCAGCAGTCCACTGGGGGCTCCTTATGGCTACACCTTC	-	once	TRBV28	TRBJ1-2
CASSPARQSSYNEQFF	TGTGCCAGCTCACCGGCCCGACAGAGCTCCTACAATGAGCAGTTCTTC	-	-	TRBV18	TRBJ2-1
CASSPGTYSGNTIYF	TGTGCCAGTAGTCCCGGGACCTACTCTGGAAACACCATATATTTT	-	-	TRBV19	TRBJ1-3
CAIRETGESPLHF	TGTGCCATCAGGGAGACAGGGGAGTCACCCCTCCACTTT	TRBD1	-	TRBV10-3	TRBJ1-6